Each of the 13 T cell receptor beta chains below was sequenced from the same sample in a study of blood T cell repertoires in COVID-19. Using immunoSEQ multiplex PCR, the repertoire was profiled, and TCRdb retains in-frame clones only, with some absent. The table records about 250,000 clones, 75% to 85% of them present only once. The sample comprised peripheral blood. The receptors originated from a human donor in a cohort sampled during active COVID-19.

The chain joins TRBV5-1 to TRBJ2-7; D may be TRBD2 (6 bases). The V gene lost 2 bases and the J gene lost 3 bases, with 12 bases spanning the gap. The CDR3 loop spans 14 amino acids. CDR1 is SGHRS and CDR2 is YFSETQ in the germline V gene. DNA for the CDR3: TGCGCCAGCAGCTTAAGTGCGGGGAACTACGAGCAGTACTTC. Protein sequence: CASSLSAGNYEQYF.

CDR3 in DNA: TGCGCCAGCAGCTTGGATCAGGGGGCGGGAGGCTACACCTTC. Its protein is CASSLDQGAGGYTF. The chain combines TRBV5-1 with TRBJ1-2, with 8 positions matching TRBD1. This CDR3 has 14 amino acids. V trimming: 0 bases; J trimming: 8 bases; junction bases outside the gene matches: 6. Looked up from germline, CDR1 is SGHRS and CDR2 is YFSETQ.

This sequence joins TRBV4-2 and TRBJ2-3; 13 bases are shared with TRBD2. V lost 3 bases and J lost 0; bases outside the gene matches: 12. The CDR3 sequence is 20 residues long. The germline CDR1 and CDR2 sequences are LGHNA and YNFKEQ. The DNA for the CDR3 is TGTGCCAGCAGCCAGTTAGGGACTAGCGGGGATACCTCTAGCACAGATACGCAGTATTTT. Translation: CASSQLGTSGDTSSTDTQYF.

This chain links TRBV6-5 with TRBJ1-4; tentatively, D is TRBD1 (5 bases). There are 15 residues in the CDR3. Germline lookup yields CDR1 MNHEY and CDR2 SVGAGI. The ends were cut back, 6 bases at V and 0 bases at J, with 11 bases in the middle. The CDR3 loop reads CASSDWTPTNEKLFF. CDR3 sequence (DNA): TGTGCCAGCAGCGACTGGACACCAACTAATGAAAAACTGTTTTTT.

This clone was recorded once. The CDR3 loop is CASSLLSRVTEAFF. DNA of the CDR3: TGTGCCAGCAGCTTACTTAGCAGGGTGACTGAAGCTTTCTTT. The rearrangement links TRBV11-1 to TRBJ1-1; the D gene is possibly TRBD1 (5 bases). The CDR3 sequence is 14 residues long. V lost 2 bases and J 5 bases, leaving 12 bases between the germline ends. The germline CDR1 and CDR2 sequences are SGHAT and FQDESV (reference sequence).

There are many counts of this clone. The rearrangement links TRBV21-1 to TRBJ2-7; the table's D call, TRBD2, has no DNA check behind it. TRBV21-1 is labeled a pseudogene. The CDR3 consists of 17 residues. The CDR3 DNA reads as TGTGCCAGCAGCAAAGCGCAACAGCGGGAGGCCTCCTACGAGCAGTACTTC. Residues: CASSKAQQREASYEQYF.

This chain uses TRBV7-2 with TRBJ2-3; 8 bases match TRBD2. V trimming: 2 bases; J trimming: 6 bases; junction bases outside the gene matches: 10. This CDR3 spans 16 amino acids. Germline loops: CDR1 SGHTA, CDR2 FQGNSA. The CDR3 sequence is CASSLTRTSRSDTQYF. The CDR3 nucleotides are TGTGCCAGCAGCTTAACCCGGACTAGCCGTAGTGATACGCAGTATTTT.

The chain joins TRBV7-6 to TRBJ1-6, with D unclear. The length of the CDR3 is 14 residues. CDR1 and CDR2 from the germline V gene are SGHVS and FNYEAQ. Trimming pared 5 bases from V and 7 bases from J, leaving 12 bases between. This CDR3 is CASSPSVINSPLHF. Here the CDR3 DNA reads TGTGCCAGCAGCCCCAGCGTTATCAATTCACCCCTCCACTTT.

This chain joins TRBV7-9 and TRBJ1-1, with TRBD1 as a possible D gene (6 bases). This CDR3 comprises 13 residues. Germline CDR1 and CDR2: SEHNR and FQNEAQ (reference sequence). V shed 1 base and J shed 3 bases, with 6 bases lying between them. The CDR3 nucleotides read TGTGCCAGCAGCTTAGGGGGGCACACTGAAGCTTTCTTT. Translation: CASSLGGHTEAFF.

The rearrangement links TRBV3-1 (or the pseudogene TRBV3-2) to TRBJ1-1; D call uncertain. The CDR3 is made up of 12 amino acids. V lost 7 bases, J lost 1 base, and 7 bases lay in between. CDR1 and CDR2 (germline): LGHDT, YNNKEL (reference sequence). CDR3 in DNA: TGTGCCAGCACCAACTGGAACACTGAAGCTTTCTTT. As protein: CASTNWNTEAFF.

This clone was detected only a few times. The CDR3 spells CSARVTGGSTF. CDR3 sequence (DNA): TGCAGTGCTAGAGTAACGGGGGGGTCCACCTTC. The rearrangement uses TRBV20-1 and TRBJ1-2; TRBD1 might be the D (5 bases). This CDR3 is built from 11 residues. CDR1 is DFQATT and CDR2 is SNEGSKA in the germline V gene (reference sequence). Trimming cost V 1 base and J 13 bases, with 13 bases left between them.

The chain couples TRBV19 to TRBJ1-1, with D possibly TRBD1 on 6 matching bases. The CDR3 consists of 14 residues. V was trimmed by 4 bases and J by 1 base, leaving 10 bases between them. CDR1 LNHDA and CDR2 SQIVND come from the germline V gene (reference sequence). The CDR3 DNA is TGTGCCAGTAGTACATGGACAGCGAACACTGAAGCTTTCTTT. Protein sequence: CASSTWTANTEAFF.

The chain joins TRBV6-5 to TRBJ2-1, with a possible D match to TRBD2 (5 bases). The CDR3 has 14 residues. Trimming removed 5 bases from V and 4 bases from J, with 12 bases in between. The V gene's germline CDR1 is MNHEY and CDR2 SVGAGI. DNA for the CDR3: TGTGCCAGCAGTCCCGGGATAGTTTACAATGAGCAGTTCTTC. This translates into CASSPGIVYNEQFF.